The sequence of this TCR beta chain was determined in a study of T-cell reconstitution after alpha-beta-depleted transplantation in children. A library of TCRbeta sequences, prepared with unique molecular identifiers, was generated. TCRdb reanalysed the PCR reads using MiXCR and keeps one entry per CDR3 protein. The repertoire consists of roughly 190,000 distinct CDR3 sequences, with about 14% occurring once and the leading ten covering around 13%. The germline gives CDR1 MNHEY, CDR2 SVGAGI. The CDR3 loop spans 11 amino acids. V lost 10 bases, J lost 7 bases, and 4 bases stayed unmatched. At least ten counts were recorded for this clonotype.

The TCR originated in a human donor who donated a stem cell graft to a child with acute lymphoblastic leukemia. The V gene is TRBV6-5, the J gene TRBJ1-2, with 9 nucleotides matching TRBD1. The input for sequencing was PBMCs from the stem cell graft donor, taken from the stem cell graft. The CDR3 is CATRQGGGYTF. The DNA for the CDR3 is TGTGCCACCAGACAGGGGGGTGGCTACACCTTC.